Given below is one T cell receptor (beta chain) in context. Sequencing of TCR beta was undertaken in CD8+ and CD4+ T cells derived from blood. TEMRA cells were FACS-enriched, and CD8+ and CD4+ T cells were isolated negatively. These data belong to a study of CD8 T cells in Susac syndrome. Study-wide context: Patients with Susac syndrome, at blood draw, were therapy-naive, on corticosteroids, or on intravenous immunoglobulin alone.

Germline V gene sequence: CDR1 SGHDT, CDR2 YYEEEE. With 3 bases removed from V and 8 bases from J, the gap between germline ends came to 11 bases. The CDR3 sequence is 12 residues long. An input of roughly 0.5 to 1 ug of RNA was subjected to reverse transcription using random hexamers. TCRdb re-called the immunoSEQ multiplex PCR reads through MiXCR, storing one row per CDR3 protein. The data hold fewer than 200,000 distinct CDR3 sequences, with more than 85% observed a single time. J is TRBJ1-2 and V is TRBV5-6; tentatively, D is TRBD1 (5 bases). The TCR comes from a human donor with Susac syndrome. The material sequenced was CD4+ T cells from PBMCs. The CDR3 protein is CASSWGLEGYTF. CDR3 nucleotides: TGTGCCAGCAGCTGGGGCCTGGAGGGCTACACCTTC. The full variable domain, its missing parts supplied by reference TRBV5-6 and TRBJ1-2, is DAGVTQSPTHLIKTRGQQVTLRCSPKSGHDTVSWYQQALGQGPQFIFQYYEEEERQRGNFPDRFSGHQFPNYSSELNVNALLLGDSALYLCASSWGLEGYTFGSGTRLTVV.